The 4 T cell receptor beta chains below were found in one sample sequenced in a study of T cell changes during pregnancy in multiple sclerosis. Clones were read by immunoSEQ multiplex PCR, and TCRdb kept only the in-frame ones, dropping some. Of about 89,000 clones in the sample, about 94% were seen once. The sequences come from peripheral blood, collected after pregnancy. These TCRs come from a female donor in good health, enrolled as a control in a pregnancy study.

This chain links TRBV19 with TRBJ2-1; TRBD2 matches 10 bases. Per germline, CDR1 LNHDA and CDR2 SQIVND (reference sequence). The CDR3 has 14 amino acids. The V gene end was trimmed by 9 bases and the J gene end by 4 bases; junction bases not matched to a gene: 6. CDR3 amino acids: CASKPGLAYNEQFF. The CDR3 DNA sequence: TGTGCCAGCAAACCGGGACTAGCGTACAATGAGCAGTTCTTC.

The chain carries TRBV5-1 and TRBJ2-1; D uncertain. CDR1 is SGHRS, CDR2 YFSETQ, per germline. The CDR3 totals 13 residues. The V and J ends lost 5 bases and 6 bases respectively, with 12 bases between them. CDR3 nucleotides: TGCGCCAGCAGTGGTCCCCTCGGCAATGAGCAGTTCTTC. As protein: CASSGPLGNEQFF.

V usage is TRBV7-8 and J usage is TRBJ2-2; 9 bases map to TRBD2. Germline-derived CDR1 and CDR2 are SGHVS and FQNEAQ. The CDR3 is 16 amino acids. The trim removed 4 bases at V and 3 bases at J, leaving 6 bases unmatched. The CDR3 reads CASSWGSGRYTGELFF. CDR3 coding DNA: TGTGCCAGCAGCTGGGGTAGCGGGAGATACACCGGGGAGCTGTTTTTT.

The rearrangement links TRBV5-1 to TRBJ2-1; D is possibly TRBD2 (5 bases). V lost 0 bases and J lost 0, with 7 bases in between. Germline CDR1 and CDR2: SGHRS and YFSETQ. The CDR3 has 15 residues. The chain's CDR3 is CASSLELVSYNEQFF. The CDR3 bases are TGCGCCAGCAGCTTGGAACTAGTCTCCTACAATGAGCAGTTCTTC.